Below, 8 T cell receptor beta chains from the same sample are listed, as sequenced in a study of CD8+ T cells in alopecia areata. Investigators isolated RNA and reverse transcribed it into cDNA to act as the sequencing template. Measured with immunoSEQ multiplex PCR; TCRdb has only the in-frame clones, and not every one. The sample contains about 220,000 clones, around 57% of which appear only once. Treatment described: oral pan-JAK inhibitor, 5-10 mg twice daily. Sequences were derived from CD4+ T cells sorted from blood, sampled at week 4, from a patient treated with tofacitinib. These receptors were collected from a human donor with alopecia areata.

With respect to this clone: Other DNA sequences in this specimen translate into the identical CDR3. This chain uses TRBV11-2 with TRBJ2-1; no clear D gene. V lost 0 bases and J 5 bases, leaving 5 bases between the germline ends. The germline V gene encodes CDR1 SGHAT and CDR2 FQNNGV. This CDR3 region has 13 residues. The CDR3 is CASSLDRNNEQFF. The CDR3 region has the DNA TGTGCCAGCAGCTTAGATCGAAACAATGAGCAGTTCTTC.

The chain joins TRBV5-1 to TRBJ2-6; TRBD1 matches at 10 bases. The CDR3 runs 18 residues. V lost 2 bases to trimming and J lost 4 bases; unmatched junction nucleotides: 9. Per germline, CDR1 SGHRS and CDR2 YFSETQ. CDR3 nucleotides: TGCGCCAGCAGCTTATTTGGGACAGGGGTGATAGGGGCCAACGTCCTGACTTTC. Its protein is CASSLFGTGVIGANVLTF.

V is TRBV2 and J is TRBJ2-3; D call uncertain. This CDR3 is built from 11 residues. Germline assignment: CDR1 SNHLY and CDR2 FYNNEI. Trimming shortened V by 2 bases and J by 6 bases, and 3 bases separated the two germline ends. The chain's CDR3 is CASSEPDTQYF. The CDR3 nucleotides read TGTGCCAGCAGTGAACCGGATACGCAGTATTTT.

This rearrangement joins TRBV29-1 to TRBJ2-5, with D tentatively TRBD1 (5 bases). CDR3 size: 13 residues. Trimming shortened V by 4 bases and J by 1 base, and 10 bases separated the two germline ends. Germline V gene data show CDR1 as SQVTM and CDR2 as ANQGSEA. The DNA for the CDR3 is TGCAGCGTTGGGCAGGGCCTCCAAGAGACCCAGTACTTC. Encoded protein: CSVGQGLQETQYF.

The chain carries TRBV30 and TRBJ1-1; TRBD1 might be the D (6 bases). Germline V gene lookup returns CDR1 GTSNPN and CDR2 SVGIG (reference sequence). The V end lost 1 base, the J end lost 1 base, and 7 bases lay between the germline ends. The CDR3 runs 13 residues. The CDR3 DNA follows: TGTGCCTGGAGTGCAGGGGCGAACACTGAAGCTTTCTTT. This translates into CAWSAGANTEAFF.

This clone has only one observation. The chain links TRBV7-2 to TRBJ1-2, with D unclear. Germline V gene lookup returns CDR1 SGHTA and CDR2 FQGNSA. The CDR3 extends over 14 amino acids. Trimming pared 5 bases from V and 6 bases from J, leaving 16 bases between. CDR3 nucleotides: TGTGCCAGCAGCCCCTGGGCACAAGGAAATGGCTACACCTTC. Its translation is CASSPWAQGNGYTF.

The chain joins TRBV25-1 to TRBJ1-1; D ambiguous. The CDR3 contains 13 residues. V lost 4 bases, J lost 4 bases, and 10 bases lay in between. Germline V gene lookup returns CDR1 MGHDK and CDR2 SYGVNS. The CDR3 sequence is CASSGLRSTEAFF. The CDR3 region has the DNA TGTGCCAGCAGTGGACTTCGGAGCACTGAAGCTTTCTTT.

This chain uses TRBV30 with TRBJ2-4; 8 positions match TRBD2. From germline, CDR1 is GTSNPN and CDR2 SVGIG (reference sequence). The trim removed 3 bases at V and 0 bases at J, leaving 7 bases unmatched. The CDR3 is 16 amino acids. Written as DNA, the CDR3 is TGTGCCTGGAGCAGACGGGGGGGACTAGCCAAAAACATTCAGTACTTC. Translation gives CAWSRRGGLAKNIQYF.